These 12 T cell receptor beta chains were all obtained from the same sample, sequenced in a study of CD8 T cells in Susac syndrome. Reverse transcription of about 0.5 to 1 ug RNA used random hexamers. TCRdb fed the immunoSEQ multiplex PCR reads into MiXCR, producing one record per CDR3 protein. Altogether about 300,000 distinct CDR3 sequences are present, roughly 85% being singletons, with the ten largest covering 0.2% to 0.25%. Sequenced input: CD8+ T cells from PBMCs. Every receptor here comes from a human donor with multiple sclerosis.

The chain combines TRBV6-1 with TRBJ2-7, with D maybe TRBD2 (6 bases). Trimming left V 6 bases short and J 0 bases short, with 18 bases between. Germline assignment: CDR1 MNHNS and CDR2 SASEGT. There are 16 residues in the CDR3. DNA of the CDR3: TGTGCCAGCAGCCTATTAGACGGGAGATTCTCCTACGAGCAGTACTTC. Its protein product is CASSLLDGRFSYEQYF.

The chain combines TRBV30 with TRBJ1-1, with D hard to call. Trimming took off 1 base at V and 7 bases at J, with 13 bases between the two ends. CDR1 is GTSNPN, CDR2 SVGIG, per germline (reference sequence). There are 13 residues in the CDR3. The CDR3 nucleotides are TGTGCCTGGAGTGACGGGAGGCGGGGTGAAGCTTTCTTT. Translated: CAWSDGRRGEAFF.

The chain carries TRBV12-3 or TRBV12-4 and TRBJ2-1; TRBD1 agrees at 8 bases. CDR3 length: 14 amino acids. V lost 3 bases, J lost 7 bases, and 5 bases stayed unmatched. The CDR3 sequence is CASSFTGQGNEQFF. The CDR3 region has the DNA TGTGCCAGCAGTTTTACCGGACAGGGTAATGAGCAGTTCTTC.

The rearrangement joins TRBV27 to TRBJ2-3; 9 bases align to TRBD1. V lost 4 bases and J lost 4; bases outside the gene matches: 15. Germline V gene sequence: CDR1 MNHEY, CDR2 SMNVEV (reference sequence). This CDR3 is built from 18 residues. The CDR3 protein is CASSSRTPGTGIADTQYF. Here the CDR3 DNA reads TGTGCCAGCAGTTCCCGAACACCCGGGACAGGGATCGCAGATACGCAGTATTTT.

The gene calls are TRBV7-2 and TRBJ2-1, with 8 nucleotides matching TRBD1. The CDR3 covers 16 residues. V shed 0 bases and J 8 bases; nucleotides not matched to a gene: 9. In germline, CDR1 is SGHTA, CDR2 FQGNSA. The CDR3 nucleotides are TGTGCCAGCAGCTTAGCGGGGCCAGGGGGCGGGTATGAGCAGTTCTTC. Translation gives CASSLAGPGGGYEQFF.

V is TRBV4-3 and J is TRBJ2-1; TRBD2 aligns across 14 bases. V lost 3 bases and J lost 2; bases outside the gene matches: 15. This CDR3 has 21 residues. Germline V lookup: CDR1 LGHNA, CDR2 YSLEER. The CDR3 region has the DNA TGCGCCAGCAGCCACCCTAAGGGGACTAGCGGGAGAGGTGACCCCTACAATGAGCAGTTCTTC. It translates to CASSHPKGTSGRGDPYNEQFF.

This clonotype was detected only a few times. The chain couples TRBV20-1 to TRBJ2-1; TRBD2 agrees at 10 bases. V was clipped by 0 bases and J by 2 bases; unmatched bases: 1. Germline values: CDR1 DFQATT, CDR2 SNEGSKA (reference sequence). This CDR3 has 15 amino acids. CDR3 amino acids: CSARELAGAYNEQFF. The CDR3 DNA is TGCAGTGCTAGAGAGCTAGCGGGGGCCTACAATGAGCAGTTCTTC.

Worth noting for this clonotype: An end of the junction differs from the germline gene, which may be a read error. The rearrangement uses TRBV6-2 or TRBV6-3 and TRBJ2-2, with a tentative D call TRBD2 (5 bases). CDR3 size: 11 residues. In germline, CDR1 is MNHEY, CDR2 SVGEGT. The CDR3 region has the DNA TGTGCCAGCAGTTACCCCGCCGGGGAGCTGTTT. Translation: CASSYPAGELF.

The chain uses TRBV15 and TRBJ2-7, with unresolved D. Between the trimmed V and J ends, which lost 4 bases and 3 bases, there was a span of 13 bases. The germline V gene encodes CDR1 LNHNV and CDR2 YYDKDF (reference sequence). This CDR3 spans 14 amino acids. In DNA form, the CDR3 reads TGTGCCACCAGCACCAAAGGGAAGAGCTACGAGCAGTACTTC. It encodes CATSTKGKSYEQYF.

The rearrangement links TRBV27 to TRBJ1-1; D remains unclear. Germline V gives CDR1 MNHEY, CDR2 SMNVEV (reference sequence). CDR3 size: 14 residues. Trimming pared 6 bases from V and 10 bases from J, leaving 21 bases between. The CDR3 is CASSSMGPSFGAFF. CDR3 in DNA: TGTGCCAGCAGCTCGATGGGCCCCTCATTTGGAGCTTTCTTT.

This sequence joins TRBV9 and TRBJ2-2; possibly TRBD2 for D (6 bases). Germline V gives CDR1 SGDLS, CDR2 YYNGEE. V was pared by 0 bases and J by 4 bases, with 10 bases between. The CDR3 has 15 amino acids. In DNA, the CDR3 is TGTGCCAGCAGCGTAGACGGGAGTGGCACCGGGGAGCTGTTTTTT. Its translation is CASSVDGSGTGELFF. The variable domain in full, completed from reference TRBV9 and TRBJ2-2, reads DSGVTQTPKHLITATGQRVTLRCSPRSGDLSVYWYQQSLDQGLQFLIQYYNGEERAKGNILERFSAQQFPDLHSELNLSSLELGDSALYFCASSVDGSGTGELFFGEGSRLTVL.

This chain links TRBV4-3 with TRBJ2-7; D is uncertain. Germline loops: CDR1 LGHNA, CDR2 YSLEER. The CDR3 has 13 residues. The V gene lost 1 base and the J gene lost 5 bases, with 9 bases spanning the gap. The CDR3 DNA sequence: TGCGCCAGCAGCCAAGGTCGCGGTGACGAGCAGTACTTC. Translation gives CASSQGRGDEQYF.